Presented here are 9 T cell receptor beta chains from one specimen sequenced in a study of T cell responses to AZD1222 COVID-19 vaccine. Data came from immunoSEQ multiplex PCR; TCRdb stores just in-frame clones and leaves some out. The sample carries 250,000 to 300,000 clones, about 94% recorded once. The source material was peripheral blood, sampled 28 days after the second AZD1222 dose. The source is an adult who received the AZD1222 COVID-19 vaccine.

This clone was detected once. The V call is TRBV7-2, the J call TRBJ2-5; TRBD2 matches 9 bases. Trimming at V came to 5 bases and at J to 4 bases, leaving 14 bases not matched to a gene. CDR1 and CDR2 from the germline V gene are SGHTA and FQGNSA. The CDR3 sequence is 17 residues long. DNA of the CDR3: TGTGCCAGCAGCCTTGGGGGTAGCGGGAGCGTGGGAGAGACCCAGTACTTC. As protein: CASSLGGSGSVGETQYF.

This rearrangement joins TRBV7-8 to TRBJ1-2; 7 bases match TRBD1. CDR3 size: 13 residues. The junction had 7 bases not matched to a gene; V was cut back by 4 bases and J by 8 bases. Germline lookup yields CDR1 SGHVS and CDR2 FQNEAQ. For the CDR3, the DNA is TGTGCCAGCAGCTCCCGACAGGGCAGGGGCTACACCTTC. Translating gives CASSSRQGRGYTF.

The gene calls are TRBV27 and TRBJ2-7; D not resolved. CDR1 is MNHEY and CDR2 is SMNVEV in the germline V gene (reference sequence). V lost 3 bases, J lost 0 bases, and 12 bases lay in between. This CDR3 region has 15 residues. CDR3 protein: CASSFTDRSSYEQYF. CDR3 DNA: TGTGCCAGCAGTTTCACCGATAGGAGCTCCTACGAGCAGTACTTC.

The chain joins TRBV5-1 to TRBJ2-5; D not resolved. The CDR3 spans 13 residues. Germline V CDR1 and CDR2: SGHRS, YFSETQ. The V end lost 0 bases, the J end lost 3 bases, and 6 bases lay between the germline ends. CDR3 amino acids: CASSLGQKETQYF. DNA of the CDR3: TGCGCCAGCAGCTTGGGTCAGAAAGAGACCCAGTACTTC.

V usage is TRBV7-2 and J usage is TRBJ1-2, with TRBD1 matching 9 bases. CDR3 length: 15 amino acids. The trim removed 4 bases at V and 7 bases at J, leaving 10 bases unmatched. Germline V CDR1 and CDR2: SGHTA, FQGNSA. CDR3 in amino acids: CASSSLQGARIGYTF. The CDR3 DNA sequence: TGTGCCAGCAGCTCACTACAGGGGGCGCGGATTGGCTACACCTTC.

This clone was seen a single time. The chain recombines TRBV7-9 with TRBJ2-5; weak D call: TRBD1 (5 bases). CDR3 length: 14 amino acids. Germline lookup yields CDR1 SEHNR and CDR2 FQNEAQ (reference sequence). V lost 1 base and J 4 bases, leaving 10 bases between the germline ends. The CDR3 coding sequence is TGTGCCAGCAGCTTAGTGGGCAGGGCAGAGACCCAGTACTTC. It encodes CASSLVGRAETQYF.

The gene calls are TRBV4-1 and TRBJ2-7, with D maybe TRBD1 (6 bases). V was pared by 2 bases and J by 1 base, with 15 bases between. This CDR3 comprises 16 residues. Germline CDR1 and CDR2: MGHRA and YSYEKL. CDR3 bases: TGCGCCAGCAGCCAAAAACAGGGTATTGATTCCTACGAGCAGTACTTC. This sequence encodes CASSQKQGIDSYEQYF.

The chain couples TRBV28 to TRBJ2-6; the D gene is possibly TRBD2 (5 bases). The CDR3 has 14 amino acids. Germline V gene data show CDR1 as MDHEN and CDR2 as SYDVKM. V gave up 3 bases and J gave up 2 bases, with 5 bases separating them. The CDR3 coding sequence is TGTGCCAGCAGTTTTAGCGCTGGGGCCAACGTCCTGACTTTC. Protein: CASSFSAGANVLTF.

J is TRBJ1-1 and V is TRBV7-9; maybe TRBD1 (5 bases). CDR1 is SEHNR, CDR2 FQNEAQ, per germline (reference sequence). The CDR3 loop spans 11 amino acids. V was pared by 5 bases and J by 11 bases, with 12 bases between. Here the CDR3 DNA reads TGTGCCAGCAGCATAAGGGGTGGGGCTTTCTTT. It codes for CASSIRGGAFF.